A single sample gave rise to the 21 T cell receptor beta chains below, sequenced in a study of T-cell memory formation after mild COVID-19. TCRdb used MiXCR to reprocess the 5' RACE reads, holding one entry per CDR3 protein. This table holds about 400,000 distinct CDR3 sequences, more than 20% found once. What was sequenced was PBMCs or a T cell subset sorted from them (not recorded which). All receptors come from an adult woman who had mild COVID-19 (a few samples of this study predate the infection). Cell type and time point are not known.

There are a few counts of this clonotype. The chain has TRBV7-9 and TRBJ1-6; D not resolved. The CDR3 is made up of 14 amino acids. The germline V gene has CDR1 SEHNR and CDR2 FQNEAQ (reference sequence). Trimming cost V 5 bases and J 7 bases, with 12 bases left between them. The CDR3 DNA reads TGTGCCAGCAGCGTCGGGCTGGGGAATTCACCCCTCCACTTT. Its translation is CASSVGLGNSPLHF.

This clonotype appeared a few times. The rearrangement joins TRBV3-1 to TRBJ1-2, with D maybe TRBD1 (5 bases). V gave up 4 bases and J gave up 7 bases, with 16 bases separating them. The CDR3 is 14 amino acids. The germline V gene has CDR1 LGHDT and CDR2 YNNKEL (reference sequence). The DNA of the CDR3 is TGTGCCAGCAGCCGTTCCGGGTCCGGGGGTGGCTACACCTTC. This gives the protein CASSRSGSGGGYTF.

This clonotype was counted a few times. This chain joins TRBV24-1 and TRBJ2-4, with 8 bases aligning to TRBD1. This CDR3 has 16 amino acids. The junction had 6 bases not matched to a gene; V was cut back by 2 bases and J by 4 bases. CDR1 is KGHDR and CDR2 is SFDVKD in the germline V gene. The CDR3 protein is CATSDYRGTGKNIQYF. CDR3 nucleotide sequence: TGTGCCACCAGTGATTATCGGGGGACAGGAAAAAACATTCAGTACTTC.

This sequence joins TRBV2 and TRBJ2-7; no clear D. This CDR3 is built from 11 residues. Germline assignment: CDR1 SNHLY and CDR2 FYNNEI. V gave up 8 bases and J gave up 3 bases, with 8 bases separating them. DNA for the CDR3: TGTGCCAGCGGAAACTACTACGAGCAGTACTTC. It is translated as CASGNYYEQYF.

In its sample, this clonotype was seen a few times. V is TRBV4-1 and J is TRBJ2-1, with 12 bases fitting TRBD1. Trimming cost V 3 bases and J 7 bases; bases outside gene matches: 10. The CDR3 sequence is 17 residues long. The V gene's germline CDR1 is MGHRA and CDR2 YSYEKL. CDR3 nucleotide sequence: TGCGCCAGCAGCCACTACGCTCCGGGACAGGGGGCAAATGAGCAGTTCTTC. Amino acids: CASSHYAPGQGANEQFF.

This clonotype was seen a handful of times. The chain employs TRBV20-1 and TRBJ2-3, with a tentative D call TRBD1 (6 bases). Germline CDR1 reads DFQATT; CDR2 reads SNEGSKA (reference sequence). V was trimmed by 1 base and J by 2 bases, leaving 19 bases between them. The CDR3 is 17 residues long. The CDR3 is CSARAWTAPTSTDTQYF. Here the CDR3 DNA reads TGCAGTGCTAGAGCGTGGACAGCTCCCACTTCCACAGATACGCAGTATTTT.

The V gene is TRBV10-3, the J gene TRBJ2-7; 7 nucleotides agree with TRBD2. After removal of 11 bases from V and 2 bases from J, the junction contained 15 bases not matched to a gene. CDR1 and CDR2 (germline): ENHRY, SYGVKD. The CDR3 is made up of 15 amino acids. CDR3 nucleotide sequence: TGTGCCTCCCACGCCCGCGGGGGAATTACCTACGAGCAGTACTTC. Translating it yields CASHARGGITYEQYF.

This clonotype was seen only a few times. The chain employs TRBV7-9 and TRBJ2-1, with 14 bases that match TRBD2. This CDR3 is 16 amino acids long. Losses at the gene ends were 5 bases for V and 7 bases for J; bases not matched to a gene: 7. Germline CDR1 reads SEHNR; CDR2 reads FQNEAQ (reference sequence). CDR3 nucleotide sequence: TGTGCCAGCAGCCCCGCGGGACTAGCGGGAGTAAATGAGCAGTTCTTC. Translation: CASSPAGLAGVNEQFF.

The chain combines TRBV3-1 with TRBJ1-1; D remains ambiguous. This CDR3 has 12 amino acids. V lost 1 base to trimming and J lost 11 bases, with 11 bases between them. CDR1 and CDR2 (germline): LGHDT, YNNKEL (reference sequence). The CDR3 protein is CASSQVGFDAFF. For the CDR3, the DNA is TGTGCCAGCAGCCAAGTTGGATTCGACGCTTTCTTT.

V is TRBV19 and J is TRBJ1-1, with a tentative D call TRBD1 (5 bases). CDR1 LNHDA and CDR2 SQIVND come from the germline V gene (reference sequence). CDR3 length: 15 residues. Trimming took off 8 bases at V and 0 bases at J, with 16 bases between the two ends. The CDR3 DNA reads as TGTGCCAGTTCTGTGCCACAGGTCCTGAACACTGAAGCTTTCTTT. Protein sequence: CASSVPQVLNTEAFF.

The V and J genes are TRBV29-1 and TRBJ1-2; D remains ambiguous. The V end was cut by 3 bases, the J end by 2 bases, with 13 bases between. Germline-derived CDR1 and CDR2 are SQVTM and ANQGSEA. The CDR3 spans 14 residues. CDR3 loop: CSVDPSTKNYGYTF. Written as DNA, the CDR3 is TGCAGCGTTGACCCGTCGACGAAGAACTATGGCTACACCTTC.

The V and J genes are TRBV6-5 and TRBJ2-1; the D gene is possibly TRBD1 (6 bases). V was pared by 4 bases and J by 5 bases, with 15 bases between. The CDR3 length is 15 residues. From germline, CDR1 is MNHEY and CDR2 SVGAGI. CDR3 coding DNA: TGTGCCAGCAGTTCGCGCCGGACAGAAAACAATGAGCAGTTCTTC. Protein sequence: CASSSRRTENNEQFF.

The V gene is TRBV2, the J gene TRBJ2-7; possible D gene TRBD2, 5 bases. V gave up 6 bases and J gave up 3 bases, with 12 bases separating them. The CDR3 spans 13 residues. Germline CDR1 and CDR2: SNHLY and FYNNEI. CDR3 loop: CASSSGSYYEQYF. CDR3 in DNA: TGTGCCAGCAGCTCGGGAAGCTACTACGAGCAGTACTTC.

This clonotype was recorded a few times. The V gene is TRBV5-1, the J gene TRBJ2-4, with 8 bases identical to TRBD2. Germline CDR1 and CDR2: SGHRS and YFSETQ. The CDR3 totals 15 residues. The trim removed 0 bases at V and 1 base at J, leaving 0 bases unmatched. In DNA form, the CDR3 reads TGCGCCAGCAGCTTGGAGCGGGAGGCCAAAAACATTCAGTACTTC. Residues: CASSLEREAKNIQYF.

This clonotype was found a few times. The chain uses TRBV9 and TRBJ2-5; a weak D match, TRBD2 (6 bases). Germline CDR1 and CDR2: SGDLS and YYNGEE. Deletions cut 3 bases from V and 5 bases from J, with 11 bases between. The CDR3 spans 13 residues. The CDR3 nucleotides read TGTGCCAGCAGCGGGAGGGCCGGGGAGACCCAGTACTTC. This encodes CASSGRAGETQYF. Variable domain in full (rest from reference TRBV9 and TRBJ2-5): DSGVTQTPKHLITATGQRVTLRCSPRSGDLSVYWYQQSLDQGLQFLIQYYNGEERAKGNILERFSAQQFPDLHSELNLSSLELGDSALYFCASSGRAGETQYFGPGTRLLVL.

The chain is built from TRBV11-2 and TRBJ1-5; TRBD1 matches at 10 bases. Per germline, CDR1 SGHAT and CDR2 FQNNGV. J lost 2 bases, V lost 1 base, and 5 bases had no gene match. This CDR3 spans 17 amino acids. CDR3 bases: TGTGCCAGCAGCTTAGCCGGGACAGGGGTAGGCAATCAGCCCCAGCATTTT. Residues: CASSLAGTGVGNQPQHF. Full variable domain (remainder filled in from reference TRBV11-2 and TRBJ1-5): EAGVAQSPRYKIIEKRQSVAFWCNPISGHATLYWYQQILGQGPKLLIQFQNNGVVDDSQLPKDRFSAERLKGVDSTLKIQPAKLEDSAVYLCASSLAGTGVGNQPQHFGDGTRLSIL.

This clonotype was counted between two and nine times. The gene calls are TRBV7-2 and TRBJ2-2; D is unresolved. The germline V gene has CDR1 SGHTA and CDR2 FQGNSA. The CDR3 is 14 residues long. Deletions cut 6 bases from V and 7 bases from J, with 15 bases between. The CDR3 here is CASSPTRPGGELFF. The CDR3 nucleotides are TGTGCCAGCAGTCCTACCAGGCCCGGCGGGGAGCTGTTTTTT.

This clonotype appeared a few times. This chain links TRBV20-1 with TRBJ1-2, with a weak D call TRBD1 (5 bases). The germline V gene has CDR1 DFQATT and CDR2 SNEGSKA (reference sequence). The CDR3 is 12 residues long. Trimming removed 3 bases at V and 6 bases at J, with 11 bases between. Written as DNA, the CDR3 is TGCAGTGCTAGTAAAGGGACGGATGGCTACACCTTC. Protein product: CSASKGTDGYTF.

The J gene is TRBJ2-2, the V gene TRBV9; 7 bases agree with TRBD2. From germline, CDR1 is SGDLS and CDR2 YYNGEE. Trimming cost V 4 bases and J 3 bases; bases outside gene matches: 9. The CDR3 sequence is 16 residues long. This chain's CDR3 is CASSISGLVHTGELFF. CDR3 bases: TGTGCCAGCAGCATTAGTGGACTAGTTCACACCGGGGAGCTGTTTTTT.

The chain carries TRBV2 and TRBJ1-2, with TRBD1 matching 9 bases. CDR3 length: 15 amino acids. Germline CDR1 SNHLY, CDR2 FYNNEI. V shed 5 bases, J shed 5 bases, and the junction held 9 bases outside the gene matches. CDR3 sequence (DNA): TGTGCCAGCAGTCTCCTGGGACAGGGCACATATGGCTACACCTTC. It encodes CASSLLGQGTYGYTF.

This clonotype has a handful of counts. The rearrangement uses TRBV6-2 or TRBV6-3 and TRBJ1-2, with 9 positions matching TRBD1. V shed 6 bases, J shed 8 bases, and the junction held 13 bases outside the gene matches. The CDR3 length is 15 residues. Germline-derived CDR1 and CDR2 are MNHEY and SVGEGT. The chain's CDR3 is CASRNPGQGVPGYTF. For the CDR3, the DNA is TGTGCCAGCAGAAACCCGGGACAGGGCGTACCCGGCTACACCTTC.